This TCR beta chain appears in the sequencing data of a study of regulatory T cells in long-lasting Graves disease. Study results and limitations: The study found TRBV28, TRBJ1-2 and TRBJ2-5 favored in persistent disease.

Through Arm-PCR of CDR3 regions and iRepertoire HTBI primers, TCR beta libraries were built. One entry per CDR3 protein results from TCRdb running MiXCR on the multiplex PCR reads. The profile shows some 440,000 distinct CDR3 sequences, around 20% of them singletons. The CDR3 is 16 amino acids. The V gene lost 5 bases and the J gene lost 3 bases, with 19 bases spanning the gap. This clonotype was counted at least ten times. What it recognizes is unknown. Described time point: persistent/refractory GD, antithyroid drugs over 5 years with positive TRAb. After RNA was extracted from PBMCs, the TCR library was made from it.

This clonotype was sampled from a female donor with Graves disease. The sample was peripheral blood mononuclear cells (PBMCs), taken when the disease was refractory, from a patient treated with antithyroid drugs. The gene calls are TRBV12-3 or TRBV12-4 and TRBJ1-1; tentatively, D is TRBD1 (5 bases). The CDR3 loop is CASSRSPGLGDTEAFF. In DNA form, the CDR3 reads TGTGCCAGCAGTCGGAGCCCAGGGTTGGGAGACACTGAAGCTTTCTTT.